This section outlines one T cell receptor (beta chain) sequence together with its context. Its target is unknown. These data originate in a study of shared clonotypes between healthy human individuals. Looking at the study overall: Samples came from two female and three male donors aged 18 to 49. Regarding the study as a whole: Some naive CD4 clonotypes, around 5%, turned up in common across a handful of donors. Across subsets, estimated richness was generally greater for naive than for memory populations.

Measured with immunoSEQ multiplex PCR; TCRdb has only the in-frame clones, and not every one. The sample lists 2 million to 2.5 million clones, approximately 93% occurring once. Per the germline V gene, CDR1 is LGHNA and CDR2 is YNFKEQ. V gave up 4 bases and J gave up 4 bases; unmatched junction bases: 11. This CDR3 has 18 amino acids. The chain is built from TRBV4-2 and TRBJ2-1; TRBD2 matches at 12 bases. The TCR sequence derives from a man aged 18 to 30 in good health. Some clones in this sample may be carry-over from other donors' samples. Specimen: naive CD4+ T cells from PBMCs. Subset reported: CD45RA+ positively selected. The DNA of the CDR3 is TGTGCCAGCAGCCGAAATACCCTAGCGGGAGGGAGATACAATGAGCAGTTCTTC. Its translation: CASSRNTLAGGRYNEQFF.